These 12 T cell receptor beta chains were all obtained from the same sample, sequenced in a study of OX40 agonist ivuxolimab in advanced cancers. Using immunoSEQ multiplex PCR, the repertoire was profiled, and TCRdb retains in-frame clones only, with some absent. The table shows tens of thousands of clones, with 91% occurring only once. Specimen: CD4+ or CD8+ T cells sorted from blood, collected in a trial of the OX40 agonist ivuxolimab. Receptors originate from an adult with an advanced solid tumor such as melanoma, head and neck, liver or kidney cancer.

This clone was picked up one time. The J gene is TRBJ2-5, the V gene TRBV7-9, with D unclear. The CDR3 runs 14 residues. The V gene's germline CDR1 is SEHNR and CDR2 FQNEAQ (reference sequence). V dropped 1 base and J dropped 5 bases, with 11 bases sitting between them. The CDR3 nucleotides read TGTGCCAGCAGCTTAGTAGCTAATCGTGAGACCCAGTACTTC. Translating gives CASSLVANRETQYF.

The rearrangement links TRBV11-2 to TRBJ1-3; D possibly corresponds to TRBD1 (5 bases). The CDR3 consists of 14 residues. V was clipped by 5 bases and J by 3 bases, with 11 bases between them. The germline V gene encodes CDR1 SGHAT and CDR2 FQNNGV. The CDR3 coding sequence is TGTGCCAGCAGCGGGGGGTTATTTGGAAACACCATATATTTT. It codes for CASSGGLFGNTIYF.

V gene TRBV13 combines with J gene TRBJ2-7; the match to TRBD2 covers 10 bases. The length of the CDR3 is 13 residues. Trimming took 4 bases from V and 4 from J; bases not matched to a gene: 1. Germline V gene sequence: CDR1 PRHDT, CDR2 FYEKMQ (reference sequence). CDR3 coding DNA: TGTGCCAGCAGCTCGACTAGCGGGTACGAGCAGTACTTC. As protein: CASSSTSGYEQYF.

The J gene is TRBJ2-7, the V gene TRBV5-6; 7 bases match TRBD2. The CDR3 is 14 residues long. Germline CDR1 is SGHDT and CDR2 is YYEEEE. Trimming at V came to 2 bases and at J to 2 bases, leaving 4 bases not matched to a gene. CDR3 in amino acids: CASSFAGDAYEQYF. CDR3 nucleotide sequence: TGTGCCAGCAGCTTTGCGGGAGACGCCTACGAGCAGTACTTC.

This chain joins TRBV18 and TRBJ2-7; 8 nucleotides line up with TRBD1. Trimming at V came to 5 bases and at J to 0 bases, leaving 3 bases not matched to a gene. CDR3 size: 14 residues. CDR1 and CDR2 (germline): KGHSH, LQKENI. CDR3 DNA: TGTGCCAGCTCAGCCGGGACAGGCTCCTACGAGCAGTACTTC. It specifies CASSAGTGSYEQYF.

In this sample, this clone turned up once. The chain employs TRBV28 and TRBJ1-3; D ambiguous. V was pared by 5 bases and J by 4 bases, with 15 bases between. Germline CDR1 MDHEN, CDR2 SYDVKM. This CDR3 has 15 amino acids. The CDR3 is CASSAPVSGGNTIYF. CDR3 sequence (DNA): TGTGCCAGCAGTGCCCCCGTGAGTGGGGGAAACACCATATATTTT.

This chain links TRBV7-6 with TRBJ2-1, with unresolved D. The CDR3 contains 13 residues. Germline-derived CDR1 and CDR2 are SGHVS and FNYEAQ. V shed 2 bases and J shed 9 bases, with 11 bases lying between them. Here the CDR3 DNA reads TGTGCCAGCAGCTTATTCGAGTTTGGTGAGCAGTTCTTC. Its protein is CASSLFEFGEQFF.

The V call is TRBV6-5, the J call TRBJ2-5; D gene ambiguous. Germline lookup yields CDR1 MNHEY and CDR2 SVGAGI. This CDR3 is 14 amino acids long. With 2 bases removed from V and 5 bases from J, the gap between germline ends came to 12 bases. CDR3 DNA sequence: TGTGCCAGCAGTTACGGTCCTAGATGGGAGACCCAGTACTTC. Translating gives CASSYGPRWETQYF.

The rearrangement links TRBV21-1 to TRBJ2-3; TRBD2 was called by the table and not checked on the DNA. TRBV21-1 is a pseudogene. There are 16 residues in the CDR3. The CDR3 DNA reads as TGTGCCAGCCTGCTTACTAGCGGGAGGGCCCCAGATACGCAGTATTTT. It translates to CASLLTSGRAPDTQYF.

V gene TRBV19 combines with J gene TRBJ2-7, with 7 nucleotides matching TRBD1. V trimming: 5 bases; J trimming: 4 bases; junction bases outside the gene matches: 8. Germline CDR1 LNHDA, CDR2 SQIVND (reference sequence). The CDR3 covers 14 residues. The DNA for the CDR3 is TGTGCCAGTAGTTCGGGACAGCAACCTTACGAGCAGTACTTC. It is translated as CASSSGQQPYEQYF. Complete variable domain (other parts from reference TRBV19 and TRBJ2-7): DGGITQSPKYLFRKEGQNVTLSCEQNLNHDAMYWYRQDPGQGLRLIYYSQIVNDFQKGDIAEGYSVSREKKESFPLTVTSAQKNPTAFYLCASSSGQQPYEQYFGPGTRLTVT.

The V and J genes are TRBV28 and TRBJ2-3; 8 bases match TRBD2. The CDR3 is 13 amino acids. Looked up from germline, CDR1 is MDHEN and CDR2 is SYDVKM. Germline trimming cut 6 bases from V and 6 bases from J; bases unmatched to any gene: 5. The CDR3 spells CASSGLAPDTQYF. CDR3 coding DNA: TGTGCCAGCAGCGGACTAGCACCCGATACGCAGTATTTT.

The gene calls are TRBV9 and TRBJ2-1; D is unclear. V was cut by 2 bases and J by 6 bases, with 6 bases left in between. The CDR3 extends over 12 amino acids. Germline CDR1 and CDR2: SGDLS and YYNGEE. The CDR3 here is CASSVRTNEQFF. The CDR3 DNA is TGTGCCAGCAGCGTTAGAACCAATGAGCAGTTCTTC.